This T cell receptor (beta chain) was identified during a study of OX40 agonist ivuxolimab in advanced cancers. V lost 5 bases to trimming and J lost 4 bases, with 5 bases between them. Germline V gene sequence: CDR1 SGHTA, CDR2 FQGTGA. CDR3 length: 12 residues. Enrollment shut out patients with autoimmune disease history or systemic immunosuppression. Researchers took blood at baseline, on cycle 4 day 1, and on cycle 7 day 1. TCRdb's copy holds only in-frame clones and misses some; the assay was immunoSEQ multiplex PCR. The table shows 120,000 or so clones, with about 93% occurring only once. In regard to this clone: Its antigen is not known.

Findings and limits, study-wide: The study found that CD8+ T cells averaged more expanded clones than CD4+.

This TCR came from an adult with an advanced solid tumor such as melanoma, head and neck, liver or kidney cancer. J is TRBJ2-2 and V is TRBV7-3, with no clear D. Sample: CD4+ or CD8+ T cells sorted from blood, taken in a trial of the OX40 agonist ivuxolimab. This chain's CDR3 is CASSRSTGELFF. DNA for the CDR3: TGTGCCAGCAGCCGTAGCACCGGGGAGCTGTTTTTT.